Below, 2 T cell receptor beta chains from the same sample are listed, as sequenced in a study of beta chain features in type 1 diabetes (dated by TCRdb to 2017 to 2018). Libraries were made using the immunoSEQ multiplex PCR assay. All of the isolated RNA was reverse transcribed with the High Capacity cDNA Reverse Transcription Kit, so expressed TCRB transcripts were sequenced. TCRdb took this table from immuneACCESS and kept in-frame rearrangements with V and J called. Such tables lack part of the clones; where checked against another copy, unresolved V genes explain under half of the gap, and the rest is unexplained. Across this sample there are fewer than 150,000 clones, with around 7% seen only once. The ten largest account for around 1.5% of the sample. The material sequenced was central memory CD4+ T cells from blood. The receptors were gathered from a woman aged 25-40 years in good health.

This clone occurred a few times. This chain links TRBV7-9 with TRBJ1-3, with a weak D call TRBD1 (5 bases). Trimming removed 5 bases at V and 0 bases at J, with 14 bases between. The germline V gene encodes CDR1 SEHNR and CDR2 FQNEAQ (reference sequence). This CDR3 comprises 16 residues. This CDR3 is CASSTQQVYSGNTIYF. The CDR3 region has the DNA TGTGCCAGCAGCACCCAACAGGTGTACTCTGGAAACACCATATATTTT.

This clone appeared a few times. The gene calls are TRBV7-6 and TRBJ2-1; 8 bases match TRBD1. V gave up 4 bases and J gave up 7 bases; unmatched junction bases: 6. Germline-derived CDR1 and CDR2 are SGHVS and FNYEAQ. This CDR3 has 14 residues. CDR3 protein: CASSYGQGSNEQFF. The CDR3 bases are TGTGCCAGCAGCTACGGACAGGGTAGTAATGAGCAGTTCTTC.